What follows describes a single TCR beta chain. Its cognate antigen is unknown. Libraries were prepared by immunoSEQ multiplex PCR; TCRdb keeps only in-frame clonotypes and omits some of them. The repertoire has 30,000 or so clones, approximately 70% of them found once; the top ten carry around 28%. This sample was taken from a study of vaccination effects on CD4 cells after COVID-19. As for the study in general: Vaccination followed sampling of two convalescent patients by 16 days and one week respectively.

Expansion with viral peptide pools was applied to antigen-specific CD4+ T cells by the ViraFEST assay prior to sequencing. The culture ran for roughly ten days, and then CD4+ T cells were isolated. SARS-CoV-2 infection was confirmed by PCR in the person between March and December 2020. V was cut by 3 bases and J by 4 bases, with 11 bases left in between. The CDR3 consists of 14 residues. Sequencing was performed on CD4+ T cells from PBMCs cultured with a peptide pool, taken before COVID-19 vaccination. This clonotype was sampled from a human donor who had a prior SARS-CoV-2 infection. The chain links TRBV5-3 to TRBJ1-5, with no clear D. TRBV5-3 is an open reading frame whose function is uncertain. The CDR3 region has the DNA TGTGCCAGAAGCTCGCGCTCGTTAAATCAGCCCCAGCATTTT. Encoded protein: CARSSRSLNQPQHF.